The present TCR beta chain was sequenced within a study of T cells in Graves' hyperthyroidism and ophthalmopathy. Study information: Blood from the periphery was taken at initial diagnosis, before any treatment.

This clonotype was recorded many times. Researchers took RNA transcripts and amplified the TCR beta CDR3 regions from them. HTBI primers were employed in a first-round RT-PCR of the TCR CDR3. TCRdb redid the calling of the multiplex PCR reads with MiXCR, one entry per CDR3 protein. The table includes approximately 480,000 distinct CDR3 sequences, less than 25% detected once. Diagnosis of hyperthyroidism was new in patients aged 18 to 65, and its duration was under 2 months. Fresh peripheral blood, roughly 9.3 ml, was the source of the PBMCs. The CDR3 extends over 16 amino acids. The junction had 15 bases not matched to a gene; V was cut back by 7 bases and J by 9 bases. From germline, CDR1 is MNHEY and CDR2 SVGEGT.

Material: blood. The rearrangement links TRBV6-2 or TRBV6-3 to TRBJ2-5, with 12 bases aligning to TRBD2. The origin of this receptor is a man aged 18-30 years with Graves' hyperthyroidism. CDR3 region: CASTTPTSGGRIAQYF. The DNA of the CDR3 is TGTGCCAGCACCACACCGACTAGCGGGGGACGAATAGCCCAGTACTTC.